This T cell receptor (beta chain) was identified in a study of CD8 T cells in Susac syndrome. Study-level results: Individuals included in the TCR sequencing and HLA analysis were acknowledged by the study to be relatively few in number.

The authors reverse transcribed roughly 0.5 to 1 ug RNA with random hexamers. Coverage of TCR beta CDR3 amplification by immunoSEQ multiplex PCR extended to 54 Vbeta and 13 Jbeta. TCRdb recomputed calls from the immunoSEQ multiplex PCR reads with MiXCR, one row per CDR3 protein. The sample includes about 200,000 distinct CDR3 sequences, approximately 95% of them seen just once. Worth noting for this clonotype: Its antigen is not known.

Sequencing of TCR beta was performed on blood CD8+ and CD4+ T cells. The multiple sclerosis control group was made up of treatment-naive patients with stable or active relapsing-remitting disease. CDR1 and CDR2 (germline): SQVTM, ANQGSEA. This CDR3 has 12 residues. Unmatched junction bases numbered 7, after V lost 7 bases and J lost 8 bases. This sequence joins TRBV29-1 and TRBJ1-4; TRBD1 agrees at 7 bases. This TCR came from a human donor with multiple sclerosis. The specimen sequenced was CD4+ T cells from PBMCs. The CDR3 here is CSGQGFGEKLFF. The CDR3 nucleotides are TGCAGCGGACAGGGTTTCGGGGAAAAACTGTTTTTT.